This T cell receptor (beta chain) came from a study of shared clonotypes between healthy human individuals. Whole-study context: CD4 naive and CD4 memory each took three plates per donor, while CD8 naive took two and CD8 memory one. Study-level findings and limits: Clonotype sharing across several donors was observed for around 5.1% of naive CD4 clonotypes.

Terminally differentiated effector memory CD45RA+ cells were excluded from the naive CD8 cells, which were CD45RO-negative and positively selected for CCR7. The CDR3 runs 15 residues. CDR1 and CDR2 (germline): SGDLS, YYNGEE. The V gene end was trimmed by 2 bases and the J gene end by 5 bases; junction bases not matched to a gene: 2. In the case of this clone: What it binds is not known.

Some clones are missing from TCRdb's copy, which holds only in-frame ones; the method was immunoSEQ multiplex PCR. The data show around 1,900,000 clones, around 93% seen once. The receptor's source is a man younger than 35 in good health. Some clones in this sample may be carry-over from other donors' samples. J is TRBJ2-5 and V is TRBV9, with 14 positions matching TRBD2. Sequencing was carried out using naive CD8+ T cells from PBMCs. The CDR3 DNA reads as TGTGCCAGCAGCGTCGGACTAGCGGGAGGTGAGACCCAGTACTTC. As protein: CASSVGLAGGETQYF.